This passage covers 18 T cell receptor beta chains from one sample sequenced in a study of blood T cell repertoires in COVID-19. Using immunoSEQ multiplex PCR, the repertoire was profiled, and TCRdb retains in-frame clones only, with some absent. The sample consists of roughly 500,000 clones, roughly nine tenths of them appearing once. The sequenced material came from peripheral blood. The receptors stem from a man between 18 and 35 years old with COVID-19, enrolled during active disease.

This sequence joins TRBV3-1 (or the pseudogene TRBV3-2) and TRBJ1-1; D may be TRBD1 (5 bases). CDR1 LGHDT and CDR2 YNNKEL come from the germline V gene (reference sequence). The V and J ends lost 4 bases and 5 bases respectively, with 17 bases between them. The CDR3 is 15 residues long. CDR3 loop: CASSLSFQGVTEAFF. The CDR3 DNA follows: TGTGCCAGCAGCCTGTCATTCCAGGGTGTAACTGAAGCTTTCTTT.

To note about this clone: In the same sample, other DNA sequences code for this CDR3. The genes are TRBV3-1 (or the pseudogene TRBV3-2) and TRBJ2-5; no reliable D call. The CDR3 extends over 12 amino acids. Trimming removed 1 base from V and 5 bases from J, with 5 bases in between. Germline V gives CDR1 LGHDT, CDR2 YNNKEL (reference sequence). CDR3 region: CASSQVQETQYF. In DNA, the CDR3 is TGTGCCAGCAGCCAAGTCCAGGAGACCCAGTACTTC.

This clone showed up just once. V and J are TRBV14 and TRBJ2-2; the match to TRBD2 covers 14 bases. The CDR3 contains 16 residues. After removal of 4 bases from V and 4 bases from J, the junction contained 2 bases not matched to a gene. Germline values: CDR1 SGHDN, CDR2 FVKESK. The CDR3 DNA reads TGTGCCAGCAGCCGGACTAGCGGGGGGCCCACCGGGGAGCTGTTTTTT. As protein: CASSRTSGGPTGELFF. The variable domain in full, with the rest retrieved from reference TRBV14 and TRBJ2-2, is EAGVTQFPSHSVIEKGQTVTLRCDPISGHDNLYWYRRVMGKEIKFLLHFVKESKQDESGMPNNRFLAERTGGTYSTLKVQPAELEDSGVYFCASSRTSGGPTGELFFGEGSRLTVL.

This chain connects TRBV3-1 (or the pseudogene TRBV3-2) to TRBJ2-7; tentatively, D is TRBD2 (5 bases). Per germline, CDR1 LGHDT and CDR2 YNNKEL (reference sequence). This CDR3 has 15 amino acids. V shed 4 bases and J shed 2 bases, with 15 bases lying between them. CDR3 residues: CASSRPGIGTYEQYF. The CDR3 DNA sequence: TGTGCCAGCAGCCGCCCCGGGATCGGTACCTACGAGCAGTACTTC.

The chain recombines TRBV12-5 with TRBJ1-5, with 8 positions matching TRBD1. Unmatched junction bases numbered 5, after V lost 3 bases and J lost 7 bases. The CDR3 consists of 14 residues. Germline CDR1 and CDR2: LGHNT and FRNRAP. CDR3 residues: CASGFSDRGQPQHF. In nucleotides, the CDR3 is TGTGCTAGTGGTTTTTCAGACAGGGGCCAGCCCCAGCATTTT.

The chain employs TRBV9 and TRBJ2-5; 10 nucleotides line up with TRBD1. J lost 2 bases, V lost 4 bases, and 5 bases had no gene match. The CDR3 has 15 residues. CDR1 SGDLS and CDR2 YYNGEE come from the germline V gene. The CDR3 DNA follows: TGTGCCAGCAGCACGGACAGGGGGGGACAAGAGACCCAGTACTTC. It yields the protein CASSTDRGGQETQYF.

This chain links TRBV2 with TRBJ1-2; TRBD1 agrees at 12 bases. The CDR3 loop spans 13 amino acids. V lost 6 bases to trimming and J lost 7 bases; unmatched junction nucleotides: 3. Germline CDR1 is SNHLY and CDR2 is FYNNEI. The CDR3 nucleotides read TGTGCCAGCAGGGGGGACAGGGGGCTTGGCTACACCTTC. Translating gives CASRGDRGLGYTF.

The chain carries TRBV7-8 and TRBJ2-1; 10 positions match TRBD2. V lost 5 bases to trimming and J lost 8 bases; unmatched junction nucleotides: 9. CDR3 length: 15 amino acids. CDR1 SGHVS and CDR2 FQNEAQ come from the germline V gene. CDR3 region: CASSLLAGFIDEQFF. CDR3 DNA: TGTGCCAGCAGCCTACTAGCGGGGTTTATCGATGAGCAGTTCTTC.

The chain is built from TRBV5-4 and TRBJ2-7; 9 nucleotides agree with TRBD2. J was trimmed by 6 bases and V by 5 bases; bases with no gene match: 12. The CDR3 loop spans 15 amino acids. Germline V gene sequence: CDR1 SGHNT, CDR2 YYREEE (reference sequence). CDR3 sequence reads: CASSPSREGRSEQYF. The CDR3 DNA is TGTGCCAGCAGTCCTTCGCGGGAGGGCCGGTCCGAGCAGTACTTC.

V and J are TRBV19 and TRBJ2-5; D may be TRBD2 (6 bases). This CDR3 region has 12 residues. CDR1 and CDR2 (germline): LNHDA, SQIVND (reference sequence). The V and J ends lost 6 bases and 4 bases respectively, with 9 bases between them. This CDR3 reads CASSPGGETQYF. The CDR3 DNA reads TGTGCCAGTAGCCCCGGGGGAGAGACCCAGTACTTC.

V usage is TRBV29-1 and J usage is TRBJ2-7; perhaps TRBD1 as D (6 bases). Germline CDR1 and CDR2: SQVTM and ANQGSEA. V was pared by 6 bases and J by 0 bases, with 15 bases between. The CDR3 runs 14 residues. CDR3 region: CSVLRQESSYEQYF. The CDR3 region has the DNA TGCAGCGTCCTACGACAGGAGAGCTCCTACGAGCAGTACTTC.

This chain joins TRBV11-3 and TRBJ2-1, with 13 bases matching TRBD2. Per germline, CDR1 SGHNT and CDR2 YENEEA. This CDR3 contains 18 residues. V trimming: 1 base; J trimming: 8 bases; junction bases outside the gene matches: 11. The CDR3 coding sequence is TGTGCCAGCAGCTTAGGAAAACTAGCGGGAGGGTCTCATCATGAGCAGTTCTTC. As protein: CASSLGKLAGGSHHEQFF.

The table lists this clone with a few counts. The chain combines TRBV3-1 (or the pseudogene TRBV3-2) with TRBJ1-3; the D is unclear. From germline, CDR1 is LGHDT and CDR2 YNNKEL (reference sequence). Trimming took off 4 bases at V and 0 bases at J, with 10 bases between the two ends. The CDR3 is 15 residues long. CDR3 nucleotides: TGTGCCAGCAGCCCCTCAGATAACTCTGGAAACACCATATATTTT. Protein product: CASSPSDNSGNTIYF.

The chain has TRBV21-1 and TRBJ2-4; the table assigns TRBD1, which was not confirmed against the DNA. TRBV21-1 is a pseudogene locus. This CDR3 region has 18 residues. CDR3 in DNA: TGTGCCAGCAGCCCGCTCCGTCGGACATCTCTAGCCAAAAACATTCAGTACTTC. It translates to CASSPLRRTSLAKNIQYF.

The rearrangement joins TRBV7-9 to TRBJ1-6; D may be TRBD1 (6 bases). Germline V gene data show CDR1 as SEHNR and CDR2 as FQNEAQ (reference sequence). The CDR3 has 15 amino acids. V was trimmed by 5 bases and J by 10 bases, leaving 18 bases between them. The CDR3 loop reads CASSNDGGARSPLHF. The CDR3 DNA reads TGTGCCAGCAGCAACGATGGGGGGGCTCGGTCACCCCTCCACTTT.

The chain joins TRBV29-1 to TRBJ2-3; TRBD2 agrees at 8 bases. Per germline, CDR1 SQVTM and CDR2 ANQGSEA. J lost 4 bases, V lost 4 bases, and 4 bases had no gene match. This CDR3 region has 13 residues. DNA of the CDR3: TGCAGCGTTGGAGCGGGAGAGGCAGATACGCAGTATTTT. It encodes CSVGAGEADTQYF.

A note on this clone: Other nucleotide sequences in the sample specify the same CDR3. V gene TRBV19 combines with J gene TRBJ1-3; D uncertain. This CDR3 has 14 amino acids. The V and J ends lost 2 bases and 0 bases respectively, with 5 bases between them. Germline lookup yields CDR1 LNHDA and CDR2 SQIVND (reference sequence). CDR3 amino acids: CASSITGSGNTIYF. The CDR3 DNA reads TGTGCCAGTAGTATAACGGGCTCTGGAAACACCATATATTTT.

The chain is built from TRBV3-1 (or the pseudogene TRBV3-2) and TRBJ2-2; TRBD2 matches at 13 bases. Per germline, CDR1 LGHDT and CDR2 YNNKEL (reference sequence). J gave up 2 bases and V 5 bases, and 5 bases lay outside the gene matches. CDR3 length: 17 amino acids. CDR3 sequence (DNA): TGTGCCAGCAGCTTCGGGACTAGCGGGGCCAACACCGGGGAGCTGTTTTTT. Translation gives CASSFGTSGANTGELFF.